The entry that follows covers one TCR beta chain sequence. Its antigen is not identified. TCRdb fed the reads into MiXCR, producing one record per CDR3 protein. The table has roughly 240,000 distinct CDR3 sequences, about 7% seen once. The CDR3 sequence is 14 residues long. Germline loops: CDR1 DFQATT, CDR2 SNEGSKA (reference sequence). V lost 6 bases to trimming and J lost 4 bases; unmatched junction nucleotides: 9. The data stem from a study of T cell repertoires in cytomegalovirus infection. Study-level points and caveats: HLA-C-restricted TCR beta clonotypes specific for CMV led the ex vivo response.

V and J are TRBV20-1 and TRBJ1-1; 9 bases are shared with TRBD1. This TCR derives from a human donor in good health (CMV status not recorded). Some clones in this sample may be carry-over from other donors' samples. The sample consisted of PBMCs. As DNA, the CDR3 is TGCAGTGCGTCCCGGACAGGGGTCTCCACTGAAGCTTTCTTT. Its translation is CSASRTGVSTEAFF.